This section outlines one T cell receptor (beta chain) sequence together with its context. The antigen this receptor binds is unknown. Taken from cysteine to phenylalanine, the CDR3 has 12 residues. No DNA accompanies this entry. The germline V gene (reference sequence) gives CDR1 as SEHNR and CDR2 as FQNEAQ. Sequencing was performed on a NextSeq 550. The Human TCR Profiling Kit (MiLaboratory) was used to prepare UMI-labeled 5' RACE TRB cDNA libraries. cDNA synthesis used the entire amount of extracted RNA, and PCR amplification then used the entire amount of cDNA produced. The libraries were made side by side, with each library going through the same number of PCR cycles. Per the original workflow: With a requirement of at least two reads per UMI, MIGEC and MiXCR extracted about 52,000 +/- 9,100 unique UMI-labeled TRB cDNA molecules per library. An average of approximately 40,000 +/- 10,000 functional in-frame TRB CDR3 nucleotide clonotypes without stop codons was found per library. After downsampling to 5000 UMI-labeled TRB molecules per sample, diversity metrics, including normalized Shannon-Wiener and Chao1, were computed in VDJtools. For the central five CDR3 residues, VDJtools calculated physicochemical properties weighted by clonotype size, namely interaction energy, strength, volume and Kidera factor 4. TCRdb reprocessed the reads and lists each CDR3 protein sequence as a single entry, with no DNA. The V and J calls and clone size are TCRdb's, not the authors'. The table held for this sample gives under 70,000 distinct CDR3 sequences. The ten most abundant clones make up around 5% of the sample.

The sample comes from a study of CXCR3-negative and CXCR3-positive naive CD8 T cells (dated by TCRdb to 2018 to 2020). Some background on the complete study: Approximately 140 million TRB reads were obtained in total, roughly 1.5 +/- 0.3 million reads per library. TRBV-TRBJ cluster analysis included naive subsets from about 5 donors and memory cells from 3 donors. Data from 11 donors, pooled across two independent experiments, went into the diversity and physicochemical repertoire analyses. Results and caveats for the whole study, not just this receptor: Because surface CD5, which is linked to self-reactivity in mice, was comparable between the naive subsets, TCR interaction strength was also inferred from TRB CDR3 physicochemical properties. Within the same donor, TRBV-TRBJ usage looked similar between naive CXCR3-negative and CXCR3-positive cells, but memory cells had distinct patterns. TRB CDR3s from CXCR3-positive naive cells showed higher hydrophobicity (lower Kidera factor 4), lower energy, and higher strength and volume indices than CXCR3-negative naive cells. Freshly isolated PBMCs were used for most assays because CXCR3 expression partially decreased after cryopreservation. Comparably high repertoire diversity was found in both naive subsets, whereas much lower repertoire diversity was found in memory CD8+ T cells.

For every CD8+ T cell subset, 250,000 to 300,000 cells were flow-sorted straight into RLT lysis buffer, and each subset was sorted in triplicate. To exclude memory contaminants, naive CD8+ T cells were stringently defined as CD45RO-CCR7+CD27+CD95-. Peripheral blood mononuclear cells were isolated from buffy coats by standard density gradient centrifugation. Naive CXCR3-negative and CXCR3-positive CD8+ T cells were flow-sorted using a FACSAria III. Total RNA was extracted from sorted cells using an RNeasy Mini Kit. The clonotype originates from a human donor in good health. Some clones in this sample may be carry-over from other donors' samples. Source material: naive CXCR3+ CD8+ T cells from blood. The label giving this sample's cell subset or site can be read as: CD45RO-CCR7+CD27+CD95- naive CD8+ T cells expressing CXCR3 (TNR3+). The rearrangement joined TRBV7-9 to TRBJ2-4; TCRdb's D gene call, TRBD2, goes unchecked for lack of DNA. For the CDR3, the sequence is CASSSTSLVQYF.